In this sample, the clone carrying this TCR beta chain turned up many times. TCRdb processed the 5' RACE reads anew with MiXCR; each CDR3 protein has one entry. Of over 60,000 distinct CDR3 sequences listed, about 9.4% are singletons. The data were taken from a study of early T cells in non-severe SARS-CoV-2 infection. On the study more broadly: Whole-blood bulk RNA, unsorted, was sequenced, and chains were unpaired.

Germline CDR1 and CDR2: GTSNPN and SVGIG (reference sequence). V was shortened by 2 bases and J by 3 bases, with 11 bases between the two germline ends. This CDR3 comprises 15 residues. This sequence joins TRBV30 and TRBJ2-6; D may be TRBD2 (6 bases). The sequence was collected from an adult who was a healthcare worker with PCR-confirmed SARS-CoV-2 infection or an uninfected control (not recorded which). The sequenced sample consisted of whole blood. The CDR3: CAWSFGGGGANVLTF. CDR3 coding DNA: TGTGCCTGGAGTTTCGGGGGAGGTGGGGCCAACGTCCTGACTTTC.